These 19 T cell receptor beta chains came from one sample sequenced in a study of graft-versus-host responses after intestinal transplantation. The antigens for these receptors are not known. Some clones are missing from TCRdb's copy, which holds only in-frame ones; the method was immunoSEQ multiplex PCR. The sample yields under 95,000 clones, 89% seen once. Sequences were derived from unstimulated CD8+ T cells sorted from spleen or lymph node cells, sampled before intestinal transplant. The receptors stem from a human donor who received an intestinal transplant.

J is TRBJ2-1 and V is TRBV7-6, with D perhaps matching TRBD2 (7 bases). This CDR3 spans 13 amino acids. Trimming stripped 0 bases from V and 9 bases from J, with 9 bases between. CDR1 is SGHVS and CDR2 is FNYEAQ in the germline V gene. The CDR3 bases are TGTGCCAGCAGCTTAGCGAGGGGGGGTGAGCAGTTCTTC. This codes for CASSLARGGEQFF.

The chain recombines TRBV4-1 with TRBJ2-7, with TRBD2 matching over 7 bases. The V gene's germline CDR1 is MGHRA and CDR2 YSYEKL. The CDR3 covers 14 residues. V shed 1 base, J shed 2 bases, and the junction held 2 bases outside the gene matches. In DNA, the CDR3 is TGCGCCAGCAGCCAAGGAGCGGGGACCTACGAGCAGTACTTC. This translates into CASSQGAGTYEQYF.

This clone has just one count. V and J are TRBV9 and TRBJ1-5; maybe TRBD1 (5 bases). CDR3 length equals 16 residues. V shed 0 bases and J shed 2 bases, with 12 bases lying between them. Looked up from germline, CDR1 is SGDLS and CDR2 is YYNGEE. CDR3 in DNA: TGTGCCAGCAGCGTAGGGTCGGGGGATGGCAATCAGCCCCAGCATTTT. This sequence encodes CASSVGSGDGNQPQHF.

The chain combines TRBV11-2 with TRBJ2-1; 9 bases agree with TRBD2. Germline CDR1 reads SGHAT; CDR2 reads FQNNGV. This CDR3 has 15 amino acids. The trim removed 1 base at V and 4 bases at J, leaving 2 bases unmatched. The CDR3 DNA sequence: TGTGCCAGCAGCTTAGCACTAGCGGGTTACAATGAGCAGTTCTTC. It yields the protein CASSLALAGYNEQFF. Full variable domain (rest looked up from reference TRBV11-2 and TRBJ2-1): EAGVAQSPRYKIIEKRQSVAFWCNPISGHATLYWYQQILGQGPKLLIQFQNNGVVDDSQLPKDRFSAERLKGVDSTLKIQPAKLEDSAVYLCASSLALAGYNEQFFGPGTRLTVL.

V and J are TRBV10-3 and TRBJ2-7; 9 bases are a match to TRBD2. V shed 4 bases and J 5 bases; nucleotides not matched to a gene: 15. CDR3 length: 17 amino acids. The germline CDR1 and CDR2 sequences are ENHRY and SYGVKD. CDR3: CAISAGIAGEVVDEQYF. CDR3 DNA sequence: TGTGCCATCAGTGCGGGAATAGCGGGAGAAGTAGTGGACGAGCAGTACTTC.

V is TRBV28 and J is TRBJ2-1; 13 positions match TRBD2. The J segment lost 0 bases and the V segment lost 5 bases, leaving 7 bases of the junction unmatched. The CDR3 loop spans 18 amino acids. Germline loops: CDR1 MDHEN, CDR2 SYDVKM. The CDR3 loop is CASSMGLAGPSSYNEQFF. In nucleotides, the CDR3 is TGTGCCAGCAGTATGGGACTAGCGGGGCCCAGCTCCTACAATGAGCAGTTCTTC.

The V and J genes are TRBV5-4 and TRBJ2-3; 11 bases map to TRBD2. The CDR3 runs to 16 residues. V lost 0 bases, J lost 5 bases, and 5 bases stayed unmatched. CDR1 SGHNT and CDR2 YYREEE come from the germline V gene (reference sequence). CDR3 region: CASSLVAGGPVDTQYF. In nucleotides, the CDR3 is TGTGCCAGCAGCTTGGTAGCGGGGGGGCCAGTAGATACGCAGTATTTT.

The rearrangement uses TRBV29-1 and TRBJ1-2; the D is unclear. The CDR3 is 14 residues long. In germline, CDR1 is SQVTM, CDR2 ANQGSEA. Trimming stripped 4 bases from V and 6 bases from J, with 18 bases between. CDR3 sequence (DNA): TGCAGCGTTGGCGGGGTGCGGGTATTAGATGGCTACACCTTC. Protein product: CSVGGVRVLDGYTF.

The V and J genes are TRBV2 and TRBJ1-2; 7 bases match TRBD1. CDR1 SNHLY and CDR2 FYNNEI come from the germline V gene. The CDR3 totals 17 residues. V dropped 2 bases and J dropped 1; count of bases not matched to a gene: 10. The CDR3 sequence: CASSESQPGQVNYGYTF. CDR3 DNA: TGTGCCAGCAGTGAAAGTCAACCAGGACAGGTTAACTATGGCTACACCTTC.

V is TRBV7-8 and J is TRBJ2-7, with 10 bases aligning to TRBD2. Trimming cost V 1 base and J 4 bases; bases outside gene matches: 4. The CDR3 consists of 15 residues. Germline-derived CDR1 and CDR2 are SGHVS and FQNEAQ. The CDR3 DNA sequence: TGTGCCAGCAGCTTAGGGAGCGGGGGGGATTACGAGCAGTACTTC. Residues: CASSLGSGGDYEQYF.

V gene TRBV9 combines with J gene TRBJ2-7; D gene ambiguous. Per the germline V gene, CDR1 is SGDLS and CDR2 is YYNGEE. With 4 bases removed from V and 2 bases from J, the gap between germline ends came to 10 bases. The CDR3 is made up of 13 amino acids. CDR3 nucleotides: TGTGCCAGCAGCCCTCTCCCTGCCTACGAGCAGTACTTC. Translation gives CASSPLPAYEQYF.

The rearrangement joins TRBV29-1 to TRBJ2-1; 7 bases align to TRBD2. From germline, CDR1 is SQVTM and CDR2 ANQGSEA. The trim removed 1 base at V and 0 bases at J, leaving 18 bases unmatched. The CDR3 sequence is 20 residues long. The CDR3 loop is CSVEGKTGGIIPSSYNEQFF. Written as DNA, the CDR3 is TGCAGCGTTGAAGGTAAGACGGGAGGAATCATACCCAGCTCCTACAATGAGCAGTTCTTC.

The genes are TRBV28 and TRBJ2-1, with TRBD2 matching 12 bases. V lost 3 bases, J lost 10 bases, and 7 bases stayed unmatched. Germline V CDR1 and CDR2: MDHEN, SYDVKM. This CDR3 region has 15 residues. The CDR3 DNA sequence: TGTGCCAGCAGTTTGACTAGCGGGAGCATTGTAGAGCAGTTCTTC. Protein sequence: CASSLTSGSIVEQFF.

The sample holds a few counts of this clone. The genes are TRBV5-6 and TRBJ1-1, with D perhaps TRBD1 (6 bases). Trimming cost V 2 bases and J 3 bases, with 8 bases left between them. The germline V gene encodes CDR1 SGHDT and CDR2 YYEEEE. The CDR3 sequence is 13 residues long. The CDR3 DNA is TGTGCCAGCAGCTTTGAGGGGGACACTGAAGCTTTCTTT. Protein product: CASSFEGDTEAFF.

J is TRBJ1-1 and V is TRBV4-1, with D hard to call. The CDR3 sequence is 14 residues long. Germline CDR1 MGHRA, CDR2 YSYEKL. The germline V and J ends were trimmed by 5 bases and 1 base, with 11 bases remaining between them. CDR3 in amino acids: CASSFQRGNTEAFF. For the CDR3, the DNA is TGCGCCAGCAGCTTCCAACGGGGGAACACTGAAGCTTTCTTT.

The genes are TRBV28 and TRBJ1-4, with D possibly being TRBD1 (5 bases). The CDR3 consists of 15 residues. Trimming took off 0 bases at V and 6 bases at J, with 11 bases between the two ends. Germline CDR1 reads MDHEN; CDR2 reads SYDVKM. The CDR3 protein is CASSLWAGQDEKLFF. CDR3 nucleotides: TGTGCCAGCAGTTTATGGGCAGGGCAGGATGAAAAACTGTTTTTT. The variable domain in full, completed from reference TRBV28 and TRBJ1-4, reads DVKVTQSSRYLVKRTGEKVFLECVQDMDHENMFWYRQDPGLGLRLIYFSYDVKMKEKGDIPEGYSVSREKKERFSLILESASTNQTSMYLCASSLWAGQDEKLFFGSGTQLSVL.

The chain has TRBV5-1 and TRBJ2-7; the match to TRBD1 covers 7 bases. V shed 4 bases, J shed 5 bases, and the junction held 15 bases outside the gene matches. The germline V gene has CDR1 SGHRS and CDR2 YFSETQ. There are 16 residues in the CDR3. CDR3 amino acids: CASSPRTGPVVHEQYF. The CDR3 DNA reads as TGCGCCAGCAGCCCTAGGACAGGTCCGGTGGTTCACGAGCAGTACTTC.

Only a few counts were recorded for this clone. J is TRBJ2-7 and V is TRBV5-1; D unresolved. Germline CDR1 and CDR2: SGHRS and YFSETQ. CDR3 size: 15 residues. Trimming left V 4 bases short and J 0 bases short, with 14 bases between. The CDR3 bases are TGCGCCAGCAGCCCCTCGCATAGAAGCTCCTACGAGCAGTACTTC. Translated: CASSPSHRSSYEQYF.

This clone was counted a single time. The J gene is TRBJ2-2, the V gene TRBV9, with TRBD1 as a possible D gene (5 bases). V lost 4 bases, J lost 2 bases, and 15 bases lay in between. Germline CDR1 is SGDLS and CDR2 is YYNGEE. The CDR3 is 16 amino acids. CDR3 region: CASSPQGAFNTGELFF. DNA of the CDR3: TGTGCCAGCAGCCCCCAGGGTGCGTTTAACACCGGGGAGCTGTTTTTT.